The clone carrying this T cell receptor beta chain has a single count. Its antigen is unknown. This entry is derived from a study of cytomegalovirus exposure and HLA in healthy donors. Findings of the study overall: A later analysis showed HLA-associated TCR beta chains outstripping equally common others in clonal expansion. When analyzed later, a missense DCLRE1C variant was found to be linked to TCR beta V- and J-gene trimming.

The CDR3 covers 12 residues. V lost 7 bases and J lost 7, with 16 bases in between. The V gene's germline CDR1 is SQVTM and CDR2 ANQGSEA. In the PCR, 60 Vbeta and 13 Jbeta primers were used. Produced via immunoSEQ multiplex PCR; TCRdb's table is partial and in-frame only. Of around 99,000 clones listed, around 74% were seen once; the top ten hold under 8%. This TCR was sampled from a man aged 45-65 years in good health and CMV-seropositive. This chain connects TRBV29-1 to TRBJ1-2; D not certain. The sample consisted of PBMCs. This CDR3 is CSAVIGGCGYTF. CDR3 nucleotide sequence: TGCAGCGCCGTGATAGGAGGGTGTGGCTACACCTTC.